The TCR beta chain described here comes from a study of blood T cell repertoires in COVID-19 (dated by TCRdb to 2018 to 2020). Background on the whole study: Collaborator samples came from the United States, Italy and Spain and covered acute and convalescent phases of COVID-19. The repertoires were made available in a free public database intended to serve as a resource for research on the immune response to SARS-CoV-2. Samples came from the ongoing ImmuneRACE study (first 160 participants) plus 1,254 subjects from 6 global collaborators. Deeply sampled blood TCRbeta repertoires from subjects exposed to, actively infected with, or recovered from COVID-19 were included in the dataset. The sample metadata nearly always contained a de-identified subject ID, COVID-19 status, age in years and sex. The prospective study material was composed of cDNA or gDNA derived from T cells, B-cell-depleted T cells, or PBMCs. Where available, HLA class I and class II types were taken from metadata supplied by the sample provider and were not determined by assay-based typing.

Broader findings and caveats from the paper: Clinical and demographic metadata were provided uncurated, with the amount varying by source and participant.

With respect to this clone: Its antigen is unknown. Per-nucleotide qualities are absent, and no much larger clonotype sits a single base away.

V is pared back by 8 bases and J by 5 bases, with 16 bases lying between the germline termini. The germline V gene provides CDR1 MNHEY and CDR2 SVGAGI. The CDR3 numbers 14 residues from cysteine through phenylalanine. The retained sequence is limited to the CDR3, 42 bases, with the frame set at the first base. TCRbeta CDR3 regions were amplified from genomic DNA by means of the immunoSEQ Assay, a bias-controlled multiplex PCR. The source study handled its data this way. The number of nucleated cells in each sample was estimated from the amplification of reference gene primers within the assay. To quantify the absolute abundance of each unique TCRbeta CDR3 rearrangement, sequence reads were collapsed and filtered. For each sample, productive Simpson clonality was calculated as the square root of Simpson's diversity index across productive rearrangements. The source is immuneACCESS, and TCRdb retained only in-frame sequences with V and J called. Part of the clones is not carried over; for the studies checked, unresolved V genes explain less than half of this, and the remainder is unexplained. V and J calls and clone size are given by that table; D and trimming were obtained from the DNA. Counted in this sample were 310,000 or so clones; 88% of them appeared once. The leading ten clones occupy roughly 12% of the sample.

At one collaborating source in Seattle, patients were enrolled during active infection and were followed longitudinally through the course of disease. Each collaborating institution followed its own protocols to collect whole blood in K2EDTA tubes. Collaborator samples were shipped for TCRbeta analysis as frozen whole blood, isolated PBMCs, or DNA extracted from either sample type. Sequenced sample: peripheral blood. This receptor was obtained from a woman in her 30s with COVID-19, enrolled during active disease. The chain links TRBV6-5 with TRBJ2-1, with a tentative D gene TRBD2 over 5 matching bases. For the CDR3, the sequence is CASHISGGHNEQFF. The sequenced DNA: TGTGCCAGCCATATATCAGGAGGACACAATGAGCAGTTCTTC.